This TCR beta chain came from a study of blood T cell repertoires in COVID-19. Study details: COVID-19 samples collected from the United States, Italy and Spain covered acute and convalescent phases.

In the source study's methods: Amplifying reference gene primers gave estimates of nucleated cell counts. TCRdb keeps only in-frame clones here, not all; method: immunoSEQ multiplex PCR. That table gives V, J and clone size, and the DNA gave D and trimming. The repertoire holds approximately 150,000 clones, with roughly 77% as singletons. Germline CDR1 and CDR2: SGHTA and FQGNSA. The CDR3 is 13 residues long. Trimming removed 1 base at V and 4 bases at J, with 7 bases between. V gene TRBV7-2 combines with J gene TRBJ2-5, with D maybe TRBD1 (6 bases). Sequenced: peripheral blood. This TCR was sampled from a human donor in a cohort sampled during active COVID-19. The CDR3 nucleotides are TGTGCCAGCAGCTTAGGCAGGGGAGAGACCCAGTACTTC. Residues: CASSLGRGETQYF.